Listed below are T cell receptor beta chains from one sample, sequenced in a study of monozygotic twins with inflammatory bowel disease. For each CDR3 protein, TCRdb gives one entry from its re-call of the 5' RACE reads, without DNA. This sample's table reports around 450,000 distinct CDR3 sequences. The sample consisted of blood. All receptors derive from a human donor with ulcerative colitis or Crohn's disease, or a healthy co-twin of an affected twin (not recorded which). The CDR3 runs from the conserved cysteine through the conserved F or W.

j_gene: TRBJ1-2; v_gene: TRBV7-2; CDR3aa: CASSLEPKEGRRYGYTF
j_gene: TRBJ1-6; v_gene: TRBV9; CDR3aa: CASSLRDRDNSPLHF
j_gene: TRBJ2-1; v_gene: TRBV4-3; CDR3aa: CASSQEYGRSWQFF
j_gene: TRBJ2-6; v_gene: TRBV6-5; CDR3aa: CASSYLPTPISGANVLTF
j_gene: TRBJ1-2; v_gene: TRBV20-1; CDR3aa: CSASSRGAYGYTF
j_gene: TRBJ2-7; v_gene: TRBV11-2; CDR3aa: CASSFSGQGAYEQYF
j_gene: TRBJ1-5; v_gene: TRBV5-1; CDR3aa: CASSPGTYSNQPQHF
j_gene: TRBJ1-6; v_gene: TRBV6-2/TRBV6-3; CDR3aa: CASSLGYLTPLHF
j_gene: TRBJ1-1; v_gene: TRBV4-1; CDR3aa: CASSQGRLTEAFF
j_gene: TRBJ2-7; v_gene: TRBV5-5; CDR3aa: CASSLGGDGNYEQYF
j_gene: TRBJ2-1; v_gene: TRBV5-1; CDR3aa: CASSGLAGDLSSYNEQFF
j_gene: TRBJ1-6; v_gene: TRBV5-1; CDR3aa: CASPEDRVSSPLHF
j_gene: TRBJ2-5; v_gene: TRBV20-1; CDR3aa: CSANTGTSVRETQYF
j_gene: TRBJ1-2; v_gene: TRBV6-2/TRBV6-3; CDR3aa: CASSPEEVRFNGYTF
j_gene: TRBJ2-7; v_gene: TRBV5-1; CDR3aa: CASSLEGGIEQYF
j_gene: TRBJ1-6; v_gene: TRBV20-1; CDR3aa: CSAIIRDSNNSPLHF
j_gene: TRBJ2-3; v_gene: TRBV4-2; CDR3aa: CASRESDTQYF
j_gene: TRBJ2-7; v_gene: TRBV5-1; CDR3aa: CASSPTARGDEQYF
j_gene: TRBJ2-1; v_gene: TRBV28; CDR3aa: CASSSSGRLFNNEQFF
j_gene: TRBJ2-3; v_gene: TRBV20-1; CDR3aa: CSGGPRTPLDTQYF
j_gene: TRBJ2-3; v_gene: TRBV5-1; CDR3aa: CASSLRGRAHTDTQYF
j_gene: TRBJ2-1; v_gene: TRBV19; CDR3aa: CATRESTYNEQFF
j_gene: TRBJ2-7; v_gene: TRBV20-1; CDR3aa: CSARRASGGVYEQYF
j_gene: TRBJ2-1; v_gene: TRBV5-1; CDR3aa: CASSLERTVSSYNEQFF
j_gene: TRBJ2-7; v_gene: TRBV12-3/TRBV12-4; CDR3aa: CASSLGQDLSEQYF
j_gene: TRBJ2-7; v_gene: TRBV20-1; CDR3aa: CSARVFRELNEQYF
j_gene: TRBJ2-6; v_gene: TRBV6-1; CDR3aa: CASSPLAGGISGANVLTF
j_gene: TRBJ2-1; v_gene: TRBV20-1; CDR3aa: CSASLEDEQFF
j_gene: TRBJ2-7; v_gene: TRBV7-8; CDR3aa: CASSLGGTVTYEQYF
j_gene: TRBJ1-1; v_gene: TRBV5-1; CDR3aa: CASSTGGGTEAFF
j_gene: TRBJ2-3; v_gene: TRBV7-9; CDR3aa: CASSPRQVTTDTQYF
j_gene: TRBJ2-7; v_gene: TRBV4-1; CDR3aa: CASSQVGTGEQYF
j_gene: TRBJ1-1; v_gene: TRBV19; CDR3aa: CASSHSQTVPNTEAFF
j_gene: TRBJ2-1; v_gene: TRBV5-1; CDR3aa: CASSLEVAGVFFEQFF
j_gene: TRBJ2-3; v_gene: TRBV11-2; CDR3aa: CASSPGRSTDTQYF
j_gene: TRBJ2-7; v_gene: TRBV5-1; CDR3aa: CASTLVEAGGFEQYF
j_gene: TRBJ1-1; v_gene: TRBV19; CDR3aa: CASSMGQGVNTEAFF